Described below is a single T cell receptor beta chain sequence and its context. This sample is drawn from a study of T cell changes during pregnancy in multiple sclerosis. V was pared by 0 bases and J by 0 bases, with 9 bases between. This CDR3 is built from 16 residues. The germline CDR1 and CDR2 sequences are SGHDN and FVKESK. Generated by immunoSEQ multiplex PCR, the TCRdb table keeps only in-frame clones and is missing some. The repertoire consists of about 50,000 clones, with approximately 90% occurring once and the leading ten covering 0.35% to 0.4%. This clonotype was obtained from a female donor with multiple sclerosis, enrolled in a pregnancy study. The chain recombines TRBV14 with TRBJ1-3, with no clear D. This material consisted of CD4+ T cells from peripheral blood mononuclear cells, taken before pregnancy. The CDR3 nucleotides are TGTGCCAGCAGCCAAGATCTCGTGAGCTCTGGAAACACCATATATTTT. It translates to CASSQDLVSSGNTIYF.